These T cell receptor beta chains were read from a single sample in a study of regulatory T cells in long-lasting Graves disease. A single record per CDR3 protein comes from TCRdb applying MiXCR to the multiplex PCR reads. The sample has about 470,000 distinct CDR3 sequences, around 14% seen once; the top ten hold over 15%. This sample was also put to use in a study of T cells in Graves' hyperthyroidism and ophthalmopathy.

The sequenced sample was peripheral blood mononuclear cells (PBMCs), obtained at new diagnosis, from a patient treated with antithyroid drugs. Source of these receptors: a woman aged 25 to 39 with Graves disease. Both conserved end residues are part of each CDR3. A D gene is named only where the DNA matches it firmly. The size field is filled for only some rows; it gives once, few, many or a size class.

clone size	V gene	D gene	J gene	CDR3 DNA	CDR3 protein
many	TRBV4-1	TRBD2	TRBJ2-3	TGCGCCAGCAGCCCATGGACTAGCCCGCGGGATACGCAGTATTTT	CASSPWTSPRDTQYF
few	TRBV28	.	TRBJ1-5	TGTGCCAGCAGCACAGGGACCTACAATCAGCCCCAGCATTTT	CASSTGTYNQPQHF
many	TRBV28	TRBD1	TRBJ2-3	TGTGCCAGCAGCCGGGACAGGGGCGGCACAGATACGCAGTATTTT	CASSRDRGGTDTQYF
many	TRBV5-1	TRBD1	TRBJ1-1	TGCGCCAGCAGCGAAAGGGGGCTCGTGAACACTGAAGCTTTCTTT	CASSERGLVNTEAFF
.	TRBV7-8	.	TRBJ1-2	TGTGCCAGCAGCCTTGGGGGGAGCTACACCTTC	CASSLGGSYTF
many	TRBV20-1	TRBD1	TRBJ2-7	TGCAGTGCGAAAGGGACAGACTACGAGCAGTACTTC	CSAKGTDYEQYF
many	TRBV10-1	.	TRBJ2-5	TGCGCCAGCTCCCCTACGGGGCAGCAAGAGACCCAGTACTTC	CASSPTGQQETQYF
.	TRBV4-1	TRBD2	TRBJ2-7	TGCGCCAGCAGCCAAGAAAAGGGAGGGGCCTCCGAGCAGTACTTC	CASSQEKGGASEQYF
many	TRBV7-3	.	TRBJ2-1	TGTGCCAGCAGCCCCGACCCATCTGGTGAGCAGTTCTTC	CASSPDPSGEQFF
many	TRBV20-1	TRBD2	TRBJ2-5	TGCAGTGCTAGGCGGAGAGCGGGAGGGCTAGAGACCCAGTACTTC	CSARRRAGGLETQYF
.	TRBV7-2	.	TRBJ2-4	TGTGCCAGCAGCGCGGGCAGGGTAGGCAAAAACATTCAGTACTTC	CASSAGRVGKNIQYF
many	TRBV11-2	.	TRBJ2-1	TGTGCCAGCAGCTATGACGGTAGCTCCTACAATGAGCAGTTCTTC	CASSYDGSSYNEQFF
many	TRBV20-1	.	TRBJ2-1	TGCAGTGCTAGAGATCAGGGACATGAGCAGTTCTTC	CSARDQGHEQFF
many	TRBV20-1	.	TRBJ1-1	TGCAGTCCATATGGCCGGAACACTGAAGCTTTCTTT	CSPYGRNTEAFF
many	TRBV20-1	TRBD2	TRBJ2-7	TGCAGTGCCAAGACCAGACTAGCGGGCTACGAGCAGTACTTC	CSAKTRLAGYEQYF
.	TRBV20-1	TRBD2	TRBJ2-7	TGCAGTGCTTCCCTTAGCGGGAGGGCCGGCTACGAGCAGTACTTC	CSASLSGRAGYEQYF
many	TRBV2	.	TRBJ1-1	TGTGCCAGCAGTGTCAGAAACACTGAAGCTTTCTTT	CASSVRNTEAFF
few	TRBV12-3/TRBV12-4	.	TRBJ1-2	TGTGCCAGCACCAGGGCTGGCTACACCTTC	CASTRAGYTF
.	TRBV19	TRBD1	TRBJ1-5	TGTGCCAGTAGTATAGATCGGGGCGGGACAGTCAGTCAGCCCCAGCATTTT	CASSIDRGGTVSQPQHF
many	TRBV27	.	TRBJ2-7	TGTGCCAGCAGCTTTAACGAGCAGTACTTC	CASSFNEQYF
few	TRBV6-1	TRBD1	TRBJ1-1	TGTGCCAGCAGACCCACGGACAGGGTTTGGACTGAAGCTTTCTTT	CASRPTDRVWTEAFF
.	TRBV18	TRBD2	TRBJ2-3	TGTGCCAGCTCACCATTGGATCCGGGACTAGCGGGATCCACAGATACGCAGTATTTT	CASSPLDPGLAGSTDTQYF
.	TRBV20-1	.	TRBJ2-2	TGCAGTGCTCTATTGAGATGGAACACCGGGGAGCTGTTTTTT	CSALLRWNTGELFF
many	TRBV5-5	.	TRBJ2-2	TGTGCCAGCAGCTCCCCGATGAGTGCTTGGGGGGAGCTGTTTTTT	CASSSPMSAWGELFF
.	TRBV10-3	.	TRBJ2-2	TGTGCCATCAGTGCGTCTGTTGGCGGCGGGGAGCTGTTTTTT	CAISASVGGGELFF
many	TRBV20-1	TRBD1	TRBJ2-1	TGCAGCACTAAGGGGACAGGGGGCTTTAATGAGCAGTTCTTC	CSTKGTGGFNEQFF
.	TRBV12-3/TRBV12-4	.	TRBJ2-3	TGTGCCAGCTCCCTCCCCGGCCAGACAGATACGCAGTATTTT	CASSLPGQTDTQYF
few	TRBV7-9	TRBD2	TRBJ2-3	TGTGCCAGCAGCCCGACGGGGATCCTAGCGGGAGGGTCGGCAGATATGCAGTATTTT	CASSPTGILAGGSADMQYF
many	TRBV12-3/TRBV12-4	.	TRBJ1-1	TGTGCCAGCAGTTTGCGGCGGGAAGCTTTCTTT	CASSLRREAFF
.	TRBV28	.	TRBJ1-2	TGTGCCTTACAGGGTAACTATGGCTACACCTTC	CALQGNYGYTF
many	TRBV13	TRBD2	TRBJ2-1	TGTGCCAGCAGCCTCGGGACTAGGGGGGAAAATGAGCAGTTCTTC	CASSLGTRGENEQFF
many	TRBV20-1	.	TRBJ1-2	TGCAGTGCTAGAGATTTAACTAGGACAGTTGGCTACACCTTC	CSARDLTRTVGYTF
many	TRBV3-1	.	TRBJ2-3	TGTGCCAGCAGCCAACGAGGTGCGGGACTTGGGGCAGATACGCAGTATTTT	CASSQRGAGLGADTQYF
few	TRBV19	TRBD2	TRBJ2-2	TGTGCCAGTAGGGGACTAGCGGGAGGGAGCGGCACCGGGGAGCTGTTTTTT	CASRGLAGGSGTGELFF
.	TRBV27	TRBD1	TRBJ1-6	TGTGCCAGCAGACTCCGGGACAGGGGTTATTCACCCCTCCACTTT	CASRLRDRGYSPLHF
many	TRBV11-2	.	TRBJ2-7	TGTGCCAGCAGCTCCCTTAGGCTAAGGTCCTACGAGCAGTACTTC	CASSSLRLRSYEQYF
.	TRBV30	.	TRBJ1-5	TGTGCCTGGAGTGTTGGCACTAATCAGCCCCAGCATTTT	CAWSVGTNQPQHF
few	TRBV10-3	.	TRBJ2-7	TGTGCCATCAGTGAGCCTAGTAGGGGATACGAGCAGTACTTC	CAISEPSRGYEQYF
few	TRBV2	.	TRBJ2-1	TGCGCCAGCAGTGAATTTGTCTATGAGCAGTTCTTC	CASSEFVYEQFF
many	TRBV2	.	TRBJ1-5	TGTGCCAGCAGGGCCGGGGCCAGCAATCAGCCCCAGCATTTT	CASRAGASNQPQHF
many	TRBV11-2	TRBD1	TRBJ1-4	TGTGCCAGCAGCTCCCTGACAGGGCGAAATGTAAAACTGTTTTTT	CASSSLTGRNVKLFF
many	TRBV11-2	.	TRBJ2-7	TGTGCCAGCAGCTTAGAGGTGGGGCTCTACGAGCAGTACTTC	CASSLEVGLYEQYF
many	TRBV18	TRBD1	TRBJ1-1	TGTGCCAGCTCACCAAACAGGGGGTGGGACACTGAAGCTTTCTTT	CASSPNRGWDTEAFF
many	TRBV10-1	TRBD2	TRBJ2-3	TGCGCCACAGGGACTAGTGGGGATACGCAGTATTTT	CATGTSGDTQYF
.	TRBV27	TRBD2	TRBJ2-5	TGTGCCAGCAGTTTTACTCCGGTAGCGGGAACCCAGTACTTC	CASSFTPVAGTQYF
.	TRBV5-4	TRBD2	TRBJ2-1	TGTGCCAGCAGCACGGGACTAGCGGGAGTTAAGTTCTTC	CASSTGLAGVKFF
many	TRBV20-1	TRBD2	TRBJ2-3	TGCAGTGGAGTCGGACTAGCGGGAGTTGCCGGCACAGATACGCAGTATTTT	CSGVGLAGVAGTDTQYF
many	TRBV20-1	.	TRBJ2-3	TGCAGTGCTAGGGACGCAACTAGCACAGATACGCAGTATTTT	CSARDATSTDTQYF
few	TRBV20-1	.	TRBJ2-5	TGCAGAGCCAGCGGGTGGGGATTGGAAGAGACCCAGTACTTC	CRASGWGLEETQYF
many	TRBV25-1	TRBD1	TRBJ1-2	TGTGCCAGCAGCGCCTCTGAGGGGGCAGGTGGCTACACCTTC	CASSASEGAGGYTF
few	TRBV28	.	TRBJ1-6	TGTGCCAGCAGTTTATTGACAGAAGACTATAATTCACCCCTCCACTTT	CASSLLTEDYNSPLHF
many	TRBV5-1	.	TRBJ1-1	TGCGCCAGCAGCTTGGATCCCGTGAACACTGAAGCTTTCTTT	CASSLDPVNTEAFF
.	TRBV2	.	TRBJ1-1	TGTGCCAGCAGAGAAGCGGGATACACTGAAGCTTTCTTT	CASREAGYTEAFF
few	TRBV29-1	.	TRBJ1-1	TGCAGCGTCACAGTTATACAGGGCAACACTGAAGCTTTCTTT	CSVTVIQGNTEAFF
once	TRBV19	.	TRBJ2-3	TGTGCCAGTAGTATGTCTAGCCGGGGCACAGATACGCAGTATTTT	CASSMSSRGTDTQYF
few	TRBV20-1	TRBD2	TRBJ2-7	TGCAGTGCTAGACGCCGACTAGCGGGAATCTACGAGCAGTACTTC	CSARRRLAGIYEQYF
.	TRBV11-2	.	TRBJ2-3	TGTGCCAGCAGCTTAGATCACGGGGGCACAGATACGCAGTATTTT	CASSLDHGGTDTQYF
once	TRBV13	TRBD2	TRBJ2-3	TGTGCCAGCAGGTTAGCGGGGCGCACAGATACGCAGTATTTT	CASRLAGRTDTQYF
many	TRBV5-8	TRBD2	TRBJ2-1	TGTGCCAGCAGCTTGGAATCTGCGGGAGTGGGGTACAATGAGCAGTTCTTC	CASSLESAGVGYNEQFF
many	TRBV12-3/TRBV12-4	.	TRBJ1-1	TGTGCCAGCACCCTCAGGGTGGTGACTGAAGCTTTCTTT	CASTLRVVTEAFF